This T cell receptor beta chain came from a study of low-dose radiotherapy and immunotherapy resistance in tumors (dated by TCRdb to the early 2020s). Looking at the study overall: In Cohort 1, 0.5 Gy per fraction was delivered every 2 weeks, and a total PTV dose of 6.5 Gy was prescribed. Cyclophosphamide 200 mg/m2 was given intravenously every two weeks, one day before each radiation and immunotherapy administration. Cohort 2 received 1 Gy per fraction every two weeks, with a total of 13 Gy over 26 weeks. Aspirin 300 mg was taken orally once daily by patients for four cycles, starting on cycle 1 day 1. Patients were given nivolumab as a 240 mg flat dose every two weeks and ipilimumab at 1 mg/kg every six weeks, with both drugs delivered intravenously. The trial did not randomize participants into treatment groups. Eight patients were included in the translational analysis, namely three from the first dose cohort plus the first five from the second dose cohort.

This clonotype was observed at least ten times. Its target antigen remains unknown. Base qualities are not recorded, but no much larger clone differs from it by a single base. The label giving this sample's time point can be read as: after trial treatment. The treatment or condition label here, explained by the study, means: LDRT plus nivolumab, ipilimumab, low-dose cyclophosphamide and aspirin (RACIN trial). The donors took part in RACIN, a single-arm, phase I, dose-escalation trial that combined nivolumab, ipilimumab, aspirin, low-dose cyclophosphamide and low-dose radiotherapy. Patients were eligible if they had advanced solid tumors that were TIL-negative. The run used an Illumina HiSeq 2500. First-strand cDNA was synthesized with Superscript III and a set of TRAV- and TRBV-specific primers, covering both TCRalpha and TCRbeta chains. TCRs were amplified for 20 PCR cycles with Phusion, using a constant-region primer paired with the adapter attached to the V primers. The MessageAmp II aRNA Amplification Kit was used to amplify the isolated mRNA, with in vitro transcription run for approximately 15 hours at 37 degrees C. The Dynabeads mRNA DIRECT Purification Kit was used to isolate mRNA for TCR sequencing. Indexed Illumina adapters were added in a second 25-cycle Phusion PCR, and the resulting products were purified with AMPure XP beads. Per the source publication's procedure: Using custom Perl scripts, TCR sequences that encoded the same protein were pooled, out-of-frame sequences were dropped, and the abundance of each clonotype was calculated. Any TCR sequence supported by only a single read was excluded from analysis. Repertoire metrics included Shannon entropy, Gini index, clonality, richness, and frequency of TCRs shared between repertoires. TCRdb trimmed the raw reads at Q25, called clones with MiXCR and kept productive beta chains. Entries are consolidated by CDR3 protein sequence, retaining the most common genes and DNA. The V and J calls here are based on TCRdb, not the publication. This sample comprises approximately 100,000 distinct CDR3 sequences, around 21% of them detected only once. The top ten clonotypes cover roughly 4.3% of the sample.

In the germline V gene (reference sequence), CDR1 corresponds to SEHNR and CDR2 to FQNEAQ. The CDR3 measures 16 amino acids from cysteine to phenylalanine. Only the CDR3 part of the read is kept: 48 bases, read in frame from the first base. The V and J ends are trimmed by 10 bases and 0 bases, leaving 21 bases between them. Sequenced material: PBMCs, taken after low-dose radiotherapy plus immunotherapy. The chain employs TRBV7-9 and TRBJ1-1, with a weak D call of TRBD1 (5 bases match). This receptor was taken from a male donor with prostate cancer. The CDR3: CATAPTRGGVNTEAFF. The nucleotide sequence is given as TGTGCCACCGCCCCGACGCGGGGGGGAGTGAACACTGAAGCTTTCTTT.